The rows below give T cell receptor beta chains drawn from one sample of a study of T-cell reconstitution after alpha-beta-depleted transplantation in children. TCRdb re-called the PCR reads with MiXCR, one entry per CDR3 protein. The table has roughly 500,000 distinct CDR3 sequences, approximately 32% seen once. The starting material was PBMCs from the stem cell graft donor, obtained from the stem cell graft. These receptors all come from a human donor who donated a stem cell graft to a child with aplastic anemia. CDR3s include the opening cysteine and the closing phenylalanine or tryptophan. A D gene is named only where the DNA matches it firmly. Only part of the rows carry a size: once, few, many, or a class if the clone is expanded.

size	V	J	D	length	CDR3	DNA
.	TRBV4-3	TRBJ1-5	.	15	CASSQDVYSNQPQHF	TGCGCCAGCAGCCAAGATGTTTATAGCAATCAGCCCCAGCATTTT
few	TRBV6-5	TRBJ1-1	TRBD1	13	CASSYPGTVEAFF	TGTGCCAGCAGTTACCCGGGGACAGTAGAAGCTTTCTTT
.	TRBV5-4	TRBJ2-2	.	15	CASSSPGPNTGELFF	TGTGCCAGCAGCTCCCCTGGCCCTAACACCGGGGAGCTGTTTTTT
.	TRBV6-1	TRBJ2-3	.	15	CASRRIQVYTDTQYF	TGTGCCAGCAGACGCATACAGGTTTACACAGATACGCAGTATTTT
.	TRBV3-1	TRBJ2-1	TRBD2	16	CASSPERGTYYNEQFF	TGTGCCAGCAGCCCGGAGCGGGGAACCTACTACAATGAGCAGTTCTTC
.	TRBV7-9	TRBJ2-5	.	15	CASSFDKAGKETQYF	TGTGCCAGCAGCTTCGACAAAGCAGGGAAGGAGACCCAGTACTTC
once	TRBV2	TRBJ2-6	.	16	CASSEWRGMGANVLTF	TGTGCCAGCAGTGAATGGAGGGGGATGGGGGCCAACGTCCTGACTTTC
few	TRBV5-1	TRBJ1-5	.	16	CASSVGGLDSNQPQHF	TGCGCCAGCAGCGTGGGGGGGCTGGATAGCAATCAGCCCCAGCATTTT
.	TRBV24-1	TRBJ2-2	.	17	CATSDLNGASGTGELFF	TGTGCCACCAGTGATTTGAACGGGGCTTCGGGCACCGGGGAGCTGTTTTTT
.	TRBV7-8	TRBJ1-2	.	12	CASSPWTEGYTF	TGTGCCAGCAGCCCCTGGACCGAAGGCTACACCTTC
.	TRBV7-6	TRBJ2-7	.	15	CASSLGVSNAGEQYF	TGTGCCAGCAGCTTAGGGGTTAGCAACGCGGGGGAGCAGTACTTC
.	TRBV7-9	TRBJ1-1	.	13	CASSLDVGSEAFF	TGTGCCAGCAGCTTAGACGTGGGATCTGAAGCTTTCTTT
few	TRBV4-2	TRBJ2-1	.	16	CASSQGEGSGYTEQFF	TGTGCCAGCAGCCAAGGTGAGGGTTCAGGGTATACTGAGCAGTTCTTC
.	TRBV20-1	TRBJ1-2	.	13	CSAGGLGDYGYTF	TGCAGTGCTGGGGGGCTGGGGGACTATGGCTACACCTTC
.	TRBV4-1	TRBJ1-1	.	16	CASSQGSMTVNTEAFF	TGCGCCAGCAGCCAAGGGTCGATGACAGTGAACACTGAAGCTTTCTTT
.	TRBV9	TRBJ2-1	.	15	CASSVVPGTINEQFF	TGTGCCAGCAGCGTAGTCCCAGGGACCATCAATGAGCAGTTCTTC
.	TRBV6-1	TRBJ1-1	.	13	CASSRSGGTEAFF	TGTGCCAGCAGCCGGAGCGGTGGCACTGAAGCTTTCTTT
many	TRBV5-1	TRBJ2-3	TRBD2	16	CASSLGTSGSTDTQYF	TGTGCCAGCAGTTTAGGGACTAGCGGGTCCACAGATACGCAGTATTTT
.	TRBV24-1	TRBJ2-1	TRBD1	16	CATSDSGQGLYNEQFF	TGTGCCACCAGTGATTCCGGACAGGGGCTCTACAATGAGCAGTTCTTC
.	TRBV4-3	TRBJ2-2	.	14	CASSHERNTGELFF	TGCGCCAGCAGCCATGAGAGGAACACCGGGGAGCTGTTTTTT
.	TRBV18	TRBJ1-4	.	14	CASSPLPINEKLFF	TGTGCCAGCTCACCATTACCGATTAATGAAAAACTGTTTTTT
many	TRBV29-1	TRBJ1-1	.	12	CSVGYTNTEAFF	TGCAGCGTTGGTTATACGAACACTGAAGCTTTCTTT